The clone carrying this T cell receptor beta chain has just a few counts. The investigators reverse transcribed all of the isolated RNA, so they sequenced expressed TCRB transcripts. Some clones are missing from TCRdb's copy, which holds only in-frame ones; the method was immunoSEQ multiplex PCR. Of more than 150,000 clones in the sample, more than 9.5% were seen once. The sample comes from a study of beta chain features in type 1 diabetes. Per germline, CDR1 MDHEN and CDR2 SYDVKM. V was pared by 5 bases and J by 1 base, with 11 bases between. The CDR3 is made up of 15 amino acids. Sequencing input: central memory CD4+ T cells from blood. This TCR was recovered from a young man in good health. The chain is built from TRBV28 and TRBJ2-2; D is unclear. The chain's CDR3 is CASSPAGLNTGELFF. The CDR3 nucleotides read TGTGCCAGCAGTCCGGCAGGCCTGAACACCGGGGAGCTGTTTTTT.